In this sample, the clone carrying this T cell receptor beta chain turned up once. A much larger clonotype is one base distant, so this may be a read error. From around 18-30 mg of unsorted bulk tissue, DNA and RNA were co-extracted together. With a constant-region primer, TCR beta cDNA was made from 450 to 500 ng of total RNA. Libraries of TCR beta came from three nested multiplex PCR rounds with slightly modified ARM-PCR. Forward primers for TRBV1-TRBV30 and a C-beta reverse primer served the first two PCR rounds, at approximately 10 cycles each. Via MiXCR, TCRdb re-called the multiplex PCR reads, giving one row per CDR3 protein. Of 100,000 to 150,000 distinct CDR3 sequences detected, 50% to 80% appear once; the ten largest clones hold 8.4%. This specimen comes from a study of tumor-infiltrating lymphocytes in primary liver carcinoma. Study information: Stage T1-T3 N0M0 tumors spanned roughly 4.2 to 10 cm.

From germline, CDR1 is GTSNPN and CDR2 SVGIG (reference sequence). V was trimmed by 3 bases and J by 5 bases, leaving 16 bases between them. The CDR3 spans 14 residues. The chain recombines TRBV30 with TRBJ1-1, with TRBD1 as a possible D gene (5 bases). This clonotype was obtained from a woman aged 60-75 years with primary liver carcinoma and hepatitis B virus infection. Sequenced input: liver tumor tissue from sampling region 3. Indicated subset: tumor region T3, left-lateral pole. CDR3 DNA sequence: TGTGCCTGGAGACCCCAGGGATTATGGACTGAAGCTTTCTTT. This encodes CAWRPQGLWTEAFF. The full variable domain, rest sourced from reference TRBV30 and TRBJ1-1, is SQTIHQWPATLVQPVGSPLSLECTVEGTSNPNLYWYRQAAGRGLQLLFYSVGIGQISSEVPQNLSASRPQDRQFILSSKKLLLSDSGFYLCAWRPQGLWTEAFFGQGTRLTVV.